The sequence of this TCR beta chain was determined in a study of PD-1 blockade in classical Hodgkin lymphoma. In the case of this clone: Its antigen is unidentified.

Findings and limits, study-wide: Significant TCR diversity gains by C4D1 occurred in CD4+ but not CD8+ cells. Possibly reflecting disease activity or prior therapy, repertoire differences have causes that remain undefined. Complete responders possessed baseline diversity comparable to newly diagnosed patients. Relapsed/refractory patients reportedly had the lowest baseline TCR diversity, below newly diagnosed patients, who were below healthy donors.

All patients experienced relapse after autologous stem cell transplantation, and brentuximab vedotin exposure was variable. Profiling relied on immunoSEQ multiplex PCR, and the TCRdb table lists in-frame clones only, not all of them. The sample lists some 90,000 clones; nearly 95% were seen once. The TCR originated in a human donor with classical Hodgkin lymphoma. Sequencing was performed on peripheral blood mononuclear cells (PBMCs), taken before the second cycle of nivolumab.

The DNA for the CDR3 is TGTGCCTGGAGGCTACAGGGACAGAACACTGAAGCTTTCTTT. Amino acid sequence: CAWRLQGQNTEAFF. This chain links TRBV30 with TRBJ1-1, with D perhaps matching TRBD1 (6 bases). The V end lost 3 bases, the J end lost 1 base, and 12 bases lay between the germline ends. The CDR3 length is 14 residues. Germline V gene data show CDR1 as GTSNPN and CDR2 as SVGIG (reference sequence).